This TCR beta chain was found in a study of Graves' ophthalmopathy and Graves' hyperthyroidism. RNA transcripts served as template for amplifying TCR beta CDR3 sequences. HTBI primers served in a first-round RT-PCR, which a second-round multiplex PCR followed. TCRdb reprocessed the multiplex PCR reads with MiXCR, giving one entry per CDR3 protein. Here the sample spans around 1.1 million distinct CDR3 sequences, less than 45% being singletons. General observations from the study: Clonotypes were expanded in thyroid at above 0.001 frequency, and most also appeared in blood. The model's prediction of ophthalmopathy progression had 70.59% sensitivity and 72% to 75% specificity.

Trimming stripped 7 bases from V and 4 bases from J, with 19 bases between. CDR1 is MDHEN, CDR2 SYDVKM, per germline. The CDR3 totals 15 residues. The study excluded patients with other autoimmune diseases, uncontrolled infections, pregnancy or lactation. For this clonotype: Its target is not known.

This sequence was found in an adult man with Graves' hyperthyroidism. Sequenced material: peripheral blood or thyroid tissue (not recorded which). This chain connects TRBV28 to TRBJ1-1, with D possibly being TRBD1 (6 bases). The CDR3 bases are TGTGCCAGCATCACGATAAAACAGGGTACCACTGAAGCTTTCTTT. This translates into CASITIKQGTTEAFF.